This T cell receptor beta chain was captured by sequencing in a study of long-term antiretroviral therapy in people with HIV. About this clone: Its antigen is still unknown.

Unmatched junction bases numbered 7, after V lost 6 bases and J lost 1 base. The CDR3 sequence is 15 residues long. Per germline, CDR1 LNHDA and CDR2 SQIVND (reference sequence). Whole-study results and caveats: HIV repertoires showed narrower CDR3 length ranges than controls.

The run of the v3.0 immunoSEQ assay was at survey level. Only in-frame clones appear in the TCRdb table, and some are missing; sequencing was by immunoSEQ multiplex PCR. Altogether approximately 34,000 clones are present, roughly four fifths being singletons, with the ten largest covering less than 8%. V and J are TRBV19 and TRBJ1-1; TRBD1 aligns across 8 bases. This TCR was recovered from a young man with HIV. The sequencing used unsorted PBMCs, collected 1 year after starting antiretroviral therapy. CDR3 DNA sequence: TGTGCCAGTAGCAACCCGGACAGGGAGAACACTGAAGCTTTCTTT. Its protein product is CASSNPDRENTEAFF.